The 8 T cell receptor beta chains listed next were all sequenced from one sample in a study of human T cells and chemical hapten exposure. Stated time point: pre-sensitization, week 0. Treatment of the sample: therapeutic diphenylcyclopropenone sensitization with weekly scalp DPC. TCRdb re-called the RACE reads through MiXCR, storing one row per CDR3 protein. Among more than 100,000 distinct CDR3 sequences listed, roughly 13% were seen once. Source: whole blood, taken in connection with sensitization to the hapten diphenylcyclopropenone (DPC). The receptors originated from a woman between 18 and 29 years old with alopecia areata. Some clones in this sample may be carry-over from other donors' samples.

The rearrangement uses TRBV7-2 and TRBJ1-3; 10 nucleotides match TRBD1. The germline V gene encodes CDR1 SGHTA and CDR2 FQGNSA. After removal of 5 bases from V and 2 bases from J, the junction contained 9 bases not matched to a gene. This CDR3 has 17 residues. CDR3: CASSPRQGASAGNTIYF. CDR3 bases: TGTGCCAGCAGCCCACGACAGGGGGCATCGGCTGGAAACACCATATATTTT.

In this sample, this clonotype turned up many times. V gene TRBV29-1 combines with J gene TRBJ2-5; possible D gene TRBD2, 5 bases. V shed 3 bases and J shed 4 bases, with 9 bases lying between them. The germline gives CDR1 SQVTM, CDR2 ANQGSEA. The CDR3 sequence is 12 residues long. In nucleotides, the CDR3 is TGCAGCGTTGAGAGGGCAGGAGAGACCCAGTACTTC. Translated: CSVERAGETQYF.

The sample holds many counts of this clonotype. J is TRBJ1-3 and V is TRBV18; no firm D call. Between the trimmed V and J ends, which lost 2 bases and 0 bases, there was a span of 11 bases. Germline values: CDR1 KGHSH, CDR2 LQKENI. The CDR3 extends over 16 amino acids. The CDR3 region has the DNA TGTGCCAGCTCACCAAGAAGTGTCGCCTCTGGAAACACCATATATTTT. Encoded protein: CASSPRSVASGNTIYF.

The V call is TRBV30, the J call TRBJ1-3, with D possibly being TRBD1 (5 bases). This CDR3 has 15 amino acids. In germline, CDR1 is GTSNPN, CDR2 SVGIG (reference sequence). Trimming cost V 3 bases and J 2 bases, with 14 bases left between them. The CDR3 is CAWSAGTLAGNTIYF. As DNA, the CDR3 is TGTGCCTGGAGCGCCGGGACCTTGGCTGGAAACACCATATATTTT.

This clonotype was observed many times. The CDR3 loop is CASRTGLAGTDTQYF. The DNA for the CDR3 is TGTGCCAGCAGGACGGGACTAGCGGGTACAGATACGCAGTATTTT. This chain joins TRBV6-5 and TRBJ2-3; 12 nucleotides line up with TRBD2. The CDR3 is 15 amino acids. With V trimmed by 6 bases and J by 3 bases, 4 bases remained unmatched. Germline assignment: CDR1 MNHEY and CDR2 SVGAGI.

The gene calls are TRBV4-2 and TRBJ2-3; D gene ambiguous. This CDR3 has 16 amino acids. Trimming pared 0 bases from V and 5 bases from J, leaving 15 bases between. Germline V CDR1 and CDR2: LGHNA, YNFKEQ. CDR3: CASSQEFSAGGDTQYF. In nucleotides, the CDR3 is TGTGCCAGCAGCCAAGAGTTCAGCGCCGGCGGAGATACGCAGTATTTT.

The chain employs TRBV19 and TRBJ2-6; 8 nucleotides align to TRBD1. The CDR3 extends over 16 amino acids. Trimming at V came to 7 bases and at J to 2 bases, leaving 7 bases not matched to a gene. Germline assignment: CDR1 LNHDA and CDR2 SQIVND (reference sequence). CDR3 sequence (DNA): TGTGCCAGTACGTGGCAGGGGGCGGCTGGGGCCAACGTCCTGACTTTC. As protein: CASTWQGAAGANVLTF.

Only a few counts were recorded for this clonotype. The rearrangement joins TRBV7-2 to TRBJ1-1; tentatively, D is TRBD1 (5 bases). The CDR3 is 13 residues long. CDR1 SGHTA and CDR2 FQGNSA come from the germline V gene. Trimming removed 5 bases from V and 4 bases from J, with 11 bases in between. CDR3 region: CASSLRQSTEAFF. The CDR3 DNA is TGTGCCAGCAGCCTACGACAGTCCACTGAAGCTTTCTTT.